Reported below is one T cell receptor (beta chain). Antigen unknown. The source of the sample is a study of cytomegalovirus exposure and HLA in healthy donors. A multiplex PCR was run with 60 Vbeta primers and 13 Jbeta primers. The protocol was immunoSEQ multiplex PCR, while the TCRdb copy is restricted to in-frame clones and leaves out a portion. The repertoire holds some 130,000 clones, with approximately 86% as singletons. Whole-study results and caveats: What a later analysis showed was that several of the most significant clusters appeared linked to common viral pathogens. Earlier analysis found most TCR beta V segments productive about 87% or about 30% of the time.

This sequence was found in a boy younger than 18 in good health and CMV-seronegative. Sample: PBMCs.

This CDR3 reads CAVPRAGNTIYF. The CDR3, as DNA: TGTGCCGTCCCGAGGGCTGGAAACACCATATATTTT. The chain links TRBV7-9 to TRBJ1-3; D gene unclear. Trimming left V 11 bases short and J 2 bases short, with 10 bases between. Germline V lookup: CDR1 SEHNR, CDR2 FQNEAQ (reference sequence). The CDR3 loop spans 12 amino acids.